The T cell receptor beta chain under discussion was sequenced for a study of molecular identifiers for immune sequencing clone quantification. Whole-study findings and limits: Over 97% of CMV-specific effector molecules, but under 1% of naive ones, were in clones above 20 copies.

V lost 4 bases and J 8 bases, leaving 12 bases between the germline ends. From germline, CDR1 is MGHRA and CDR2 YSYEKL. This CDR3 has 13 residues. Comment on this clonotype: Its cognate antigen is unknown.

TCRdb reprocessed the PCR reads with MiXCR, giving one entry per CDR3 protein. This sample has about 60,000 distinct CDR3 sequences, with about 19% found just once. The chain is built from TRBV4-1 and TRBJ2-4; D gene unclear. The sequence was obtained from a human donor in good health. Some libraries in this study had Jurkat cell RNA spiked in. Sequencing input: naive CD8+ T cells from blood, with Jurkat cell RNA spiked in. Subset here: FACS-sorted CD8+CD4-CCR7+CD45RA+ naive T cells. CDR3: CASSPDKEDIQYF. The CDR3 coding sequence is TGCGCCAGCAGCCCAGACAAAGAAGACATTCAGTACTTC.